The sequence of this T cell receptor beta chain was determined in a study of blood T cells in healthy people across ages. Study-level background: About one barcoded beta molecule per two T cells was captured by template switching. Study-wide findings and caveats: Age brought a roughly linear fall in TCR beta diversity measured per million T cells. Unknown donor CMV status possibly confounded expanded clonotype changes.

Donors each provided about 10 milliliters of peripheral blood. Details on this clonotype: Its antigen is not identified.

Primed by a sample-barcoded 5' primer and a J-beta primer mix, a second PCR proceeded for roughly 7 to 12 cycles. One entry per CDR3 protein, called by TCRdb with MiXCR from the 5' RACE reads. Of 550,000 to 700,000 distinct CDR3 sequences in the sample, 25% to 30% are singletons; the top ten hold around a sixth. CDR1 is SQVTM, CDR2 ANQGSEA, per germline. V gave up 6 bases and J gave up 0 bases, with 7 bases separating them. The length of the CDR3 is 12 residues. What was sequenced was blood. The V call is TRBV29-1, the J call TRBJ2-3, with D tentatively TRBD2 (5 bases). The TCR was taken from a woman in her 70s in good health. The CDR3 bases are TGCAGCGTCTCGGGGAGCACAGATACGCAGTATTTT. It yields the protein CSVSGSTDTQYF.